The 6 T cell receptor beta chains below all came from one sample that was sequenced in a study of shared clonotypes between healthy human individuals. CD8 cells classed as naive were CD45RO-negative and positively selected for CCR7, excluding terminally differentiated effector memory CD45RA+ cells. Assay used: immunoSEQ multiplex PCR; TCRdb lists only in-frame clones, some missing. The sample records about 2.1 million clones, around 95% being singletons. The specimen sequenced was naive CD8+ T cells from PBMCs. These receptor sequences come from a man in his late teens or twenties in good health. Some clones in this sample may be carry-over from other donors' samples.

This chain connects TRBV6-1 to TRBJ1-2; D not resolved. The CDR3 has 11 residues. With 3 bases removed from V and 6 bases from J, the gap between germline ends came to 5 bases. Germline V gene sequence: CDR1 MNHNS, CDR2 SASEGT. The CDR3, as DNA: TGTGCCAGCAGTGAGCAGAATGGCTACACCTTC. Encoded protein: CASSEQNGYTF.

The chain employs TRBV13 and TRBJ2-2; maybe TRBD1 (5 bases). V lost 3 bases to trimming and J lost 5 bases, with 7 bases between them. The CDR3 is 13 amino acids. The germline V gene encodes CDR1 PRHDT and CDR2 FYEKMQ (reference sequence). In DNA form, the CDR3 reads TGTGCCAGCAGCTTGACAGTAACCGGGGAGCTGTTTTTT. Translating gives CASSLTVTGELFF.

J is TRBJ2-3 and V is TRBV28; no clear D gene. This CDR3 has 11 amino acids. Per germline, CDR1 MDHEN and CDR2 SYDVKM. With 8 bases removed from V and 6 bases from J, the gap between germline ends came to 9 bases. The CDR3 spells CASHHRDTQYF. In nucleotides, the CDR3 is TGTGCCAGCCACCATCGGGATACGCAGTATTTT.

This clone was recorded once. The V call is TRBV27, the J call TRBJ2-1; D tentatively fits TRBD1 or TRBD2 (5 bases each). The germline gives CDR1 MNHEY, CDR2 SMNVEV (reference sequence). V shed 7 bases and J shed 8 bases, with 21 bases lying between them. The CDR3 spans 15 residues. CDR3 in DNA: TGTGCCAGCACCCGAGCGATGGGGGTAGACGATGAGCAGTTCTTC. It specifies CASTRAMGVDDEQFF.

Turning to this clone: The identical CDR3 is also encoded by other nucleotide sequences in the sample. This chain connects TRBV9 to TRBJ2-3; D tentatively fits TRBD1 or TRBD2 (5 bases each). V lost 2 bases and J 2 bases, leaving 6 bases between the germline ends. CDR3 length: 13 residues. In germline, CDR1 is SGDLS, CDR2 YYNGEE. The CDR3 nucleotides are TGTGCCAGCAGCGTGGGGACCACAGATACGCAGTATTTT. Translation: CASSVGTTDTQYF.

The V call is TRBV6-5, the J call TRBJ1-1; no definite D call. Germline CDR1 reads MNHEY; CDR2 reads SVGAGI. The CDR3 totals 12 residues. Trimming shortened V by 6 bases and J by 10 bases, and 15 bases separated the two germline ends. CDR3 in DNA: TGTGCCAGCAGCACCGGGTCCGAGAGAGCTTTCTTT. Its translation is CASSTGSERAFF.